Here is one TCR beta chain with its context. The data were taken from a study of cytomegalovirus exposure and HLA in healthy donors. The germline V and J ends were trimmed by 2 bases and 2 bases, with 12 bases remaining between them. In germline, CDR1 is SGHTA, CDR2 FQGNSA. This CDR3 comprises 15 residues. The study ran its PCR with 60 Vbeta and 13 Jbeta primers. TCRdb's table, derived via immunoSEQ multiplex PCR, lists solely in-frame clones and lacks some. Found here are approximately 75,000 clones, roughly 75% of them singletons; the top ten hold approximately 1.1%. V usage is TRBV7-2 and J usage is TRBJ2-5; perhaps TRBD1 as D (6 bases). The TCR comes from a male donor in good health and CMV-seronegative. The sample comprised PBMCs. CDR3 protein: CASSLQRGRQETQYF. The CDR3 DNA is TGTGCCAGCAGCTTACAGAGGGGGAGACAAGAGACCCAGTACTTC.